The source of this TCR beta chain is a study of blood T cell repertoires in COVID-19. Across the whole study: The cDNA or gDNA used as material had been derived from T cells, B-cell-depleted T cells, or PBMCs.

Per the original methods: Amplification from reference gene primers served as the basis for estimated nucleated cell counts. The method was immunoSEQ multiplex PCR; TCRdb's version includes in-frame clones alone and lacks a portion of them. That table gives V, J and clone size, and the DNA gave D and trimming. The sample shows 370,000 or so clones, over 75% of them seen only once. Sequencing input: PBMCs or T cells enriched from blood (not recorded which). The TCR sequence derives from a man aged 25 to 40 who had recovered from COVID-19.

DNA for the CDR3: TGTGCCAGCCCGAGACAGGGATCATCGAACACTGAAGCTTTCTTT. Amino acid sequence: CASPRQGSSNTEAFF. The rearrangement joins TRBV28 to TRBJ1-1; 7 nucleotides align to TRBD1. V shed 8 bases and J 1 base; nucleotides not matched to a gene: 10. Per germline, CDR1 MDHEN and CDR2 SYDVKM. The CDR3 runs 15 residues.